The 27 T cell receptor beta chains below all came from one sample that was sequenced in a study of T cell responses to AZD1222 COVID-19 vaccine. Libraries were prepared by immunoSEQ multiplex PCR; TCRdb keeps only in-frame clonotypes and omits some of them. The sample lists roughly 56,000 clones; approximately 85% were seen once. The material sequenced was peripheral blood, taken 28 days after the second AZD1222 dose. These receptors originate from an adult who received the AZD1222 COVID-19 vaccine.

This chain connects TRBV4-2 to TRBJ2-1, with D maybe TRBD2 (6 bases). Germline V lookup: CDR1 LGHNA, CDR2 YNFKEQ. Trimming took 0 bases from V and 0 from J, leaving 21 bases between them. The CDR3 has 20 residues. The CDR3 is CASSQERLAPPGSSYNEQFF. The DNA for the CDR3 is TGTGCCAGCAGCCAAGAACGGCTAGCGCCCCCCGGGAGCTCCTACAATGAGCAGTTCTTC.

The genes are TRBV6-2 or TRBV6-3 and TRBJ2-2; maybe TRBD2 (6 bases). This CDR3 region has 15 residues. Trimming stripped 1 base from V and 4 bases from J, with 10 bases between. Germline V gives CDR1 MNHEY, CDR2 SVGEGT. The CDR3 nucleotides are TGTGCCAGCAGTTACTTCGGGGGATCCACCGGGGAGCTGTTTTTT. This codes for CASSYFGGSTGELFF.

The V gene is TRBV6-5, the J gene TRBJ2-7, with 10 bases that match TRBD2. The trim removed 8 bases at V and 3 bases at J, leaving 10 bases unmatched. Germline V gene sequence: CDR1 MNHEY, CDR2 SVGAGI. The CDR3 consists of 15 residues. CDR3 sequence: CASGDGLAVRYEQYF. Written as DNA, the CDR3 is TGTGCCAGCGGGGACGGACTAGCGGTGCGCTACGAGCAGTACTTC.

CDR3 in DNA: TGTGCCAGCTCACCCGCTACCGGTGACACCGGGGAGCTGTTTTTT. Encoded protein: CASSPATGDTGELFF. The chain combines TRBV18 with TRBJ2-2; D ambiguous. This CDR3 has 15 residues. Germline loops: CDR1 KGHSH, CDR2 LQKENI. V was trimmed by 3 bases and J by 3 bases, leaving 11 bases between them.

The V gene is TRBV7-3, the J gene TRBJ2-5; D gene ambiguous. Germline assignment: CDR1 SGHTA and CDR2 FQGTGA. V was pared by 2 bases and J by 2 bases, with 6 bases between. CDR3 length: 13 amino acids. This chain's CDR3 is CASSLLVQETQYF. The CDR3 region has the DNA TGTGCCAGCAGCTTATTGGTACAAGAGACCCAGTACTTC.

This clone appeared a single time. This chain links TRBV5-4 with TRBJ1-2; tentatively, D is TRBD1 (6 bases). V was shortened by 0 bases and J by 4 bases, with 10 bases between the two germline ends. The CDR3 runs to 14 residues. The germline V gene encodes CDR1 SGHNT and CDR2 YYREEE (reference sequence). This chain's CDR3 is CASSLVGQPYGYTF. The CDR3 bases are TGTGCCAGCAGCTTGGTTGGACAGCCCTATGGCTACACCTTC.

V usage is TRBV11-2 and J usage is TRBJ1-1; D gene unclear. CDR1 SGHAT and CDR2 FQNNGV come from the germline V gene. The CDR3 consists of 11 residues. With 3 bases removed from V and 3 bases from J, the gap between germline ends came to 2 bases. As DNA, the CDR3 is TGTGCCAGCAGCTTCTACACTGAAGCTTTCTTT. It translates to CASSFYTEAFF.

The table lists this clone with a few counts. The chain combines TRBV27 with TRBJ1-5, with 8 bases matching TRBD1. The length of the CDR3 is 14 residues. The junction had 2 bases not matched to a gene; V was cut back by 6 bases and J by 1 base. Germline V gene data show CDR1 as MNHEY and CDR2 as SMNVEV (reference sequence). The CDR3 is CASRTGVSNQPQHF. CDR3 nucleotides: TGTGCCAGCAGGACAGGGGTCAGCAATCAGCCCCAGCATTTT.

This chain connects TRBV7-3 to TRBJ2-7; weak D call: TRBD2 (5 bases). This CDR3 region has 13 residues. Germline CDR1 and CDR2: SGHTA and FQGTGA. Trimming cost V 5 bases and J 6 bases, with 14 bases left between them. In DNA, the CDR3 is TGTGCCAGCAGCCCTAACGGGGTCGGCGAGCAGTACTTC. Its translation is CASSPNGVGEQYF.

CDR3 region: CASSRGLGELFF. The CDR3 nucleotides are TGTGCCAGCAGCCGCGGACTTGGTGAGCTGTTTTTT. V and J are TRBV11-3 and TRBJ2-2, with D possibly being TRBD2 (5 bases). The CDR3 sequence is 12 residues long. Germline V gene lookup returns CDR1 SGHNT and CDR2 YENEEA. Trimming took 5 bases from V and 11 from J, leaving 12 bases between them.

CDR3 amino acids: CASSSRQGAGYEQYF. As DNA, the CDR3 is TGTGCCAGCAGCTCTCGGCAGGGGGCTGGCTACGAGCAGTACTTC. The chain has TRBV9 and TRBJ2-7; 8 bases are shared with TRBD1. The V segment lost 4 bases and the J segment 3 bases; nucleotides outside the gene matches: 9. The CDR3 runs 15 residues. CDR1 and CDR2 from the germline V gene are SGDLS and YYNGEE.

This clone was counted once. The rearrangement links TRBV19 to TRBJ1-2; tentatively, D is TRBD1 (6 bases). The germline V and J ends were trimmed by 5 bases and 10 bases, with 17 bases remaining between them. The CDR3 contains 13 residues. Germline CDR1 and CDR2: LNHDA and SQIVND (reference sequence). The CDR3 nucleotides read TGTGCCAGTAGTCTGAACAGGGTAGAGAACTACACCTTC. It encodes CASSLNRVENYTF. The complete variable domain, with remaining parts taken from reference TRBV19 and TRBJ1-2, reads DGGITQSPKYLFRKEGQNVTLSCEQNLNHDAMYWYRQDPGQGLRLIYYSQIVNDFQKGDIAEGYSVSREKKESFPLTVTSAQKNPTAFYLCASSLNRVENYTFGSGTRLTVV.

This sequence joins TRBV9 and TRBJ1-1; 8 bases agree with TRBD1. The CDR3 extends over 17 amino acids. Germline-derived CDR1 and CDR2 are SGDLS and YYNGEE. The ends lost 0 bases at V and 5 bases at J; junction bases unmatched: 12. In DNA form, the CDR3 reads TGTGCCAGCAGCGTAGATCCAGCGGGACAGGTAGAGACTGAAGCTTTCTTT. Translated: CASSVDPAGQVETEAFF.

The chain carries TRBV5-1 and TRBJ2-1; unclear D gene. The CDR3 is 15 amino acids. V shed 6 bases and J shed 0 bases, with 13 bases lying between them. The germline V gene encodes CDR1 SGHRS and CDR2 YFSETQ. The CDR3 spells CASKTYTTSYNEQFF. Here the CDR3 DNA reads TGCGCCAGCAAGACTTATACGACCTCCTACAATGAGCAGTTCTTC.

The DNA for the CDR3 is TGTGCCAGCAGACGAGACAGGGACAACTACAATGAGCAGTTCTTC. As protein: CASRRDRDNYNEQFF. The chain carries TRBV27 and TRBJ2-1; 7 bases align to TRBD1. In germline, CDR1 is MNHEY, CDR2 SMNVEV (reference sequence). The V gene end was trimmed by 6 bases and the J gene end by 3 bases; junction bases not matched to a gene: 8. The CDR3 contains 15 residues.

The chain joins TRBV12-3 or TRBV12-4 to TRBJ1-5; the D is unclear. V was clipped by 3 bases and J by 0 bases, with 3 bases between them. This CDR3 has 13 amino acids. CDR3 sequence (DNA): TGTGCCAGCAGTTTGGTTAGCAATCAGCCCCAGCATTTT. Translated: CASSLVSNQPQHF.

The gene calls are TRBV18 and TRBJ1-2; TRBD1 might be the D (6 bases). V lost 3 bases to trimming and J lost 4 bases, with 18 bases between them. The CDR3 runs to 16 residues. Germline CDR1 KGHSH, CDR2 LQKENI. The CDR3 protein is CASSPDLGGGGYGYTF. CDR3 DNA: TGTGCCAGCTCACCGGACCTAGGAGGGGGTGGCTATGGCTACACCTTC.

The chain is built from TRBV28 and TRBJ2-2; 10 nucleotides agree with TRBD1. Germline lookup yields CDR1 MDHEN and CDR2 SYDVKM. V shed 8 bases, J shed 5 bases, and the junction held 5 bases outside the gene matches. The length of the CDR3 is 14 residues. The CDR3 is CASLGTGATGELFF. The DNA of the CDR3 is TGTGCCAGCCTCGGGACAGGGGCAACCGGGGAGCTGTTTTTT.

This clone was counted between two and nine times. The genes are TRBV19 and TRBJ1-4; 8 bases agree with TRBD1. The CDR3 length is 14 residues. V trimming: 4 bases; J trimming: 4 bases; junction bases outside the gene matches: 2. In germline, CDR1 is LNHDA, CDR2 SQIVND (reference sequence). CDR3 sequence: CASSSGQGNEKLFF. The CDR3 bases are TGTGCCAGTAGTAGCGGACAGGGTAATGAAAAACTGTTTTTT.

The genes are TRBV5-1 and TRBJ1-1, with 12 bases identical to TRBD1. The V and J ends lost 8 bases and 6 bases, in that order; junction bases with no gene match: 2. This CDR3 region has 12 residues. Looked up from germline, CDR1 is SGHRS and CDR2 is YFSETQ. The CDR3 DNA sequence: TGCGCCAGTGGGACAGGGGGCTCTGAAGCTTTCTTT. It yields the protein CASGTGGSEAFF.

In this sample, this clone turned up once. The chain recombines TRBV15 with TRBJ2-7, with D perhaps TRBD2 (6 bases). V lost 0 bases and J lost 6, with 9 bases in between. CDR3 length: 13 amino acids. Per the germline V gene, CDR1 is LNHNV and CDR2 is YYDKDF (reference sequence). CDR3 sequence reads: CATSRDGGSEQYF. The CDR3 DNA reads TGTGCCACCAGCAGAGATGGGGGGAGCGAGCAGTACTTC.

This clone was detected only once. The chain couples TRBV19 to TRBJ1-5, with a possible D match to TRBD1 (5 bases). CDR1 and CDR2 (germline): LNHDA, SQIVND (reference sequence). There are 16 residues in the CDR3. Trimming shortened V by 5 bases and J by 3 bases, and 17 bases separated the two germline ends. The CDR3 DNA sequence: TGTGCCAGTAGTGCACCTAACCGGGGCCTCAATCAGCCCCAGCATTTT. Translation: CASSAPNRGLNQPQHF.

By its share, this clone is medium-sized. The rearrangement uses TRBV7-3 and TRBJ1-6; D remains unclear. The CDR3 consists of 15 residues. Germline V gene lookup returns CDR1 SGHTA and CDR2 FQGTGA. Trimming pared 2 bases from V and 0 bases from J, leaving 5 bases between. The chain's CDR3 is CASSLLGSYNSPLHF. Here the CDR3 DNA reads TGTGCCAGCAGCTTATTGGGCTCCTATAATTCACCCCTCCACTTT.

V usage is TRBV28 and J usage is TRBJ2-1; 9 positions match TRBD1. The V segment lost 6 bases and the J segment 6 bases; nucleotides outside the gene matches: 9. Germline V gene sequence: CDR1 MDHEN, CDR2 SYDVKM. CDR3 length: 15 amino acids. For the CDR3, the DNA is TGTGCCAGCAGCGTTACCGGGACAGGGCCCAATGAGCAGTTCTTC. Translating gives CASSVTGTGPNEQFF.

The CDR3 nucleotides are TGTGCCAGTAGTATAAGGGGGGGGAACACTGAAGCTTTCTTT. It yields the protein CASSIRGGNTEAFF. The chain combines TRBV19 with TRBJ1-1; a possible D gene is TRBD1 (6 bases). The germline CDR1 and CDR2 sequences are LNHDA and SQIVND (reference sequence). This CDR3 has 14 amino acids. Trimming stripped 2 bases from V and 1 base from J, with 8 bases between.

This chain uses TRBV12-3 or TRBV12-4 with TRBJ2-6, with D uncertain. V gave up 6 bases and J gave up 2 bases, with 5 bases separating them. The CDR3 loop spans 13 amino acids. CDR3 coding DNA: TGTGCCAGCAGGATCGCTGGGGCCAACGTCCTGACTTTC. Residues: CASRIAGANVLTF.

The chain couples TRBV18 to TRBJ1-4; D not certain. Germline V gene sequence: CDR1 KGHSH, CDR2 LQKENI. The CDR3 consists of 14 residues. Trimming shortened V by 10 bases and J by 1 base, and 13 bases separated the two germline ends. The CDR3 protein is CATTSLGTNEKLFF. The CDR3 nucleotides are TGTGCCACGACCTCGTTGGGAACTAATGAAAAACTGTTTTTT.